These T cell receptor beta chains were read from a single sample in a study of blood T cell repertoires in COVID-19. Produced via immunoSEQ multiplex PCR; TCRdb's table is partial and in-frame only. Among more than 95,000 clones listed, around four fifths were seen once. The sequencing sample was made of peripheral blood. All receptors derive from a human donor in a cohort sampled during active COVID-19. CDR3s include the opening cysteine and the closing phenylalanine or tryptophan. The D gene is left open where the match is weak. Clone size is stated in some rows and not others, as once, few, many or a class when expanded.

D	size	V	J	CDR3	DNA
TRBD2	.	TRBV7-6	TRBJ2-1	CASSQRTSGGAIGSYNEQFF	TGTGCCAGCAGCCAGAGGACTAGCGGGGGGGCTATAGGGTCCTACAATGAGCAGTTCTTC
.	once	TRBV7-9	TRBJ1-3	CASRPQRFRGDTIYF	TGTGCCAGCAGACCCCAAAGGTTCCGAGGAGACACCATATATTTT
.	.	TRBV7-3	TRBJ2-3	CASSPAAHTDTQYF	TGTGCCAGCAGCCCGGCGGCTCACACAGATACGCAGTATTTT
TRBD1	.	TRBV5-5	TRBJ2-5	CASSLGDRGGETQYF	TGTGCCAGCAGCTTGGGGGACAGGGGGGGAGAGACCCAGTACTTC
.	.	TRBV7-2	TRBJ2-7	CASSSGLHSYEQYF	TGTGCCAGCAGCTCAGGACTACACTCCTACGAGCAGTACTTC
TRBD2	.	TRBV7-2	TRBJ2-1	CASSLNGLAGNNEQFF	TGTGCCAGCAGCTTAAATGGGCTAGCGGGGAACAATGAGCAGTTCTTC
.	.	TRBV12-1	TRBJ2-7	CASSPSRDFNYEQYF	TGTGCCAGCAGTCCTTCCCGGGACTTTAACTACGAGCAGTACTTC
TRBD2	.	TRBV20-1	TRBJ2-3	CSASMTSGGTDTQYF	TGCAGTGCTAGTATGACTAGCGGGGGCACAGATACGCAGTATTTT
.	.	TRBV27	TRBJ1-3	CASRQASGNTIYF	TGTGCCAGCAGGCAGGCCTCTGGAAACACCATATATTTT
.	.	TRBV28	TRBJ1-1	CASTDRGGITEAFF	TGTGCCAGCACCGACCGGGGGGGGATCACTGAAGCTTTCTTT
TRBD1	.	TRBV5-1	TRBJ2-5	CASSYQTGKETQYF	TGCGCCAGCAGCTACCAGACAGGGAAAGAGACCCAGTACTTC
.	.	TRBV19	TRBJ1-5	CATLGGFNQPQHF	TGTGCCACCCTCGGGGGTTTCAATCAGCCCCAGCATTTT
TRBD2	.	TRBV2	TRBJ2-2	CASSSSGGTNTGELFF	TGTGCCAGCAGCAGTAGCGGGGGGACGAACACCGGGGAGCTGTTTTTT
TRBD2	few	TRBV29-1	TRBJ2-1	CSVDRSGSGNEQFF	TGCAGCGTTGATCGTAGCGGGAGTGGAAATGAGCAGTTCTTC
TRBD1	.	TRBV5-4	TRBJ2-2	CASSPDRANTGELFF	TGTGCCAGCAGCCCTGACAGGGCGAACACCGGGGAGCTGTTTTTT
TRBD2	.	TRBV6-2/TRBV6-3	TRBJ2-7	CASSRIQAGGPGEQYF	TGTGCCAGCAGTCGAATTCAAGCGGGGGGGCCCGGTGAGCAGTACTTC
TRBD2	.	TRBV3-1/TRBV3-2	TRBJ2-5	CASSPKRVGLAGGGEVETQYF	TGTGCCAGCAGCCCCAAGAGAGTCGGACTAGCGGGGGGGGGCGAGGTAGAGACCCAGTACTTC
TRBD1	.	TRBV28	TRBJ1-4	CASSYPGRGVVDLFF	TGTGCCAGCAGTTATCCCGGCAGGGGGGTAGTAGATCTGTTTTTT
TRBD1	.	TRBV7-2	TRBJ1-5	CASSSIPGQGVAISQPQHF	TGTGCCAGCAGCTCAATTCCGGGACAGGGGGTGGCAATCAGCCAGCCCCAGCATTTT
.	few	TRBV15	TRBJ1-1	CATSREGALNTEAFF	TGTGCCACCAGCAGAGAGGGGGCATTGAACACTGAAGCTTTCTTT